The present entry profiles one T cell receptor beta chain with its context. Only Caucasian adults living in Nashville, Tennessee made up the donor group. The data derive from a study of shared clonotypes between healthy human individuals. DNA from unsorted PBMC was sequenced on ten immunoSEQ deep assay plates. In the original processing: ImmunoSEQ sequences covered only the junction and lacked quality scores; filtering therefore differed. Measured with immunoSEQ multiplex PCR; TCRdb has only the in-frame clones, and not every one. V and J calls and clone size are as listed in that table; D and trimming were resolved from the DNA. The table shows about 470,000 clones, with 79% occurring only once. This CDR3 is built from 13 residues. Germline loops: CDR1 LNHDA, CDR2 SQIVND (reference sequence). V lost 6 bases to trimming and J lost 4 bases; unmatched junction nucleotides: 4.

This TCR derives from a woman between 40 and 50 years old in good health. Some clones in this sample may be carry-over from other donors' samples. Sequencing input: PBMCs. The genes are TRBV19 and TRBJ1-1; 8 bases match TRBD1. CDR3 protein: CASRITGGTEAFF. CDR3 bases: TGTGCCAGTAGAATTACAGGGGGCACTGAAGCTTTCTTT.